The T cell receptor beta chain described here comes from a study of blood T cell repertoires in COVID-19. The CDR3 contains 14 residues. Sequencing was performed with immunoSEQ multiplex PCR; in TCRdb, only in-frame clones are kept and a portion is missing. Found here are fewer than 140,000 clones, 76% of them singletons; the top ten hold roughly 6.2%. This clone has more than one count but fewer than ten. The V gene is TRBV21-1, the J gene TRBJ1-6. TRBV21-1 is an annotated pseudogene. The sequencing input was peripheral blood. The receptor was derived from a man older than 75 with COVID-19, enrolled during active disease. The CDR3 sequence is CARGRGEVNSPLHF. The DNA for the CDR3 is TGTGCCAGGGGGAGAGGGGAGGTGAATTCACCCCTCCACTTT.